Each of the 10 T cell receptor beta chains below was sequenced from the same sample in a study of cytomegalovirus exposure and HLA in healthy donors. PCR involved 60 Vbeta and 13 Jbeta primers. Here immunoSEQ multiplex PCR was the method, and the copy in TCRdb shows in-frame clones only, minus some. The repertoire includes some 200,000 clones, 81% of them detected once, and 3.8% sits in the top ten. Specimen: PBMCs. The receptors stem from a man in his fifties in good health and CMV-seronegative.

The V and J genes are TRBV6-1 and TRBJ1-1; weak D call: TRBD1 (5 bases). This CDR3 comprises 15 residues. Trimming took off 5 bases at V and 1 base at J, with 14 bases between the two ends. The germline gives CDR1 MNHNS, CDR2 SASEGT. The CDR3 here is CASSTSGKANTEAFF. As DNA, the CDR3 is TGTGCCAGCAGTACCTCAGGGAAAGCGAACACTGAAGCTTTCTTT.

This chain links TRBV11-3 with TRBJ1-3; tentative D call: TRBD1 (6 bases). Per the germline V gene, CDR1 is SGHNT and CDR2 is YENEEA. The CDR3 sequence is 13 residues long. With 5 bases removed from V and 4 bases from J, the gap between germline ends came to 9 bases. CDR3 nucleotides: TGTGCCAGCAGCAGGGGGACAGGAAACACCATATATTTT. Its translation is CASSRGTGNTIYF.

J is TRBJ1-6 and V is TRBV15; D not resolved. Deletions cut 1 base from V and 0 bases from J, with 10 bases between. The CDR3 runs 17 residues. Germline-derived CDR1 and CDR2 are LNHNV and YYDKDF (reference sequence). The CDR3 spells CATSRGAESSYNSPLHF. The CDR3 DNA is TGTGCCACCAGCAGAGGGGCAGAAAGCTCCTATAATTCACCCCTCCACTTT.

Worth noting for this clone: This sample also contains other DNA sequences that code for the same CDR3. The chain is built from TRBV30 and TRBJ1-6; D gene ambiguous. V gave up 0 bases and J gave up 10 bases, with 4 bases separating them. Germline loops: CDR1 GTSNPN, CDR2 SVGIG (reference sequence). The CDR3 spans 11 residues. The CDR3 region has the DNA TGTGCCTGGAGTGTTGAGTCACCCCTCCACTTT. Translation gives CAWSVESPLHF. The complete variable domain, with remaining parts taken from reference TRBV30 and TRBJ1-6, reads SQTIHQWPATLVQPVGSPLSLECTVEGTSNPNLYWYRQAAGRGLQLLFYSVGIGQISSEVPQNLSASRPQDRQFILSSKKLLLSDSGFYLCAWSVESPLHFGNGTRLTVT.

In this sample, this clone turned up a few times. The chain uses TRBV2 and TRBJ1-5; 7 bases line up with TRBD1. The germline V gene has CDR1 SNHLY and CDR2 FYNNEI. The CDR3 runs to 15 residues. J lost 5 bases, V lost 7 bases, and 11 bases had no gene match. CDR3 nucleotides: TGTGCCAGCATTTCCGGGACAGAGCTTTATCAGCCCCAGCATTTT. It specifies CASISGTELYQPQHF. Full variable domain (remainder filled in from reference TRBV2 and TRBJ1-5): EPEVTQTPSHQVTQMGQEVILRCVPISNHLYFYWYRQILGQKVEFLVSFYNNEISEKSEIFDDQFSVERPDGSNFTLKIRSTKLEDSAMYFCASISGTELYQPQHFGDGTRLSIL.

The chain is built from TRBV7-3 and TRBJ1-2, with 8 bases aligning to TRBD1. V lost 1 base, J lost 4 bases, and 11 bases stayed unmatched. Germline V gives CDR1 SGHTA, CDR2 FQGTGA. The length of the CDR3 is 17 residues. This CDR3 is CASSLNALRTGSYGYTF. CDR3 nucleotides: TGTGCCAGCAGCTTAAATGCTCTTAGGACAGGGTCCTATGGCTACACCTTC.

The V and J genes are TRBV9 and TRBJ1-1, with 8 positions matching TRBD1. V lost 8 bases and J lost 2; bases outside the gene matches: 11. The CDR3 extends over 15 amino acids. Germline loops: CDR1 SGDLS, CDR2 YYNGEE. DNA of the CDR3: TGTGCCAGTGCCAGGGGCAGGGGGCTTAACACTGAAGCTTTCTTT. It codes for CASARGRGLNTEAFF.

V is TRBV6-6 and J is TRBJ1-6; tentative D call: TRBD1 (6 bases). The CDR3 is 13 residues long. V gave up 6 bases and J gave up 10 bases, with 13 bases separating them. The germline CDR1 and CDR2 sequences are MNHNY and SVGAGI (reference sequence). As DNA, the CDR3 is TGTGCCAGCAGGGCCACAGGGCAATCACCCCTCCACTTT. This gives the protein CASRATGQSPLHF.

CDR3 residues: CASSLSHYEQYF. Written as DNA, the CDR3 is TGTGCCAGCAGTTTATCACATTACGAGCAGTACTTC. The V gene is TRBV27, the J gene TRBJ2-7; D remains unclear. V lost 0 bases to trimming and J lost 4 bases, with 4 bases between them. This CDR3 has 12 residues. Germline CDR1 is MNHEY and CDR2 is SMNVEV (reference sequence).

V gene TRBV9 combines with J gene TRBJ2-3, with a possible D match to TRBD2 (6 bases). CDR1 and CDR2 from the germline V gene are SGDLS and YYNGEE. CDR3 length: 14 residues. Trimming removed 4 bases at V and 3 bases at J, with 12 bases between. CDR3 protein: CASSPRDFTDTQYF. The CDR3 DNA reads as TGTGCCAGCAGCCCTCGGGACTTTACAGATACGCAGTATTTT.